A single sample gave rise to the 10 T cell receptor beta chains below, sequenced in a study of Ad26.COV2.S vaccination and SARS-CoV-2 variants. Assay: immunoSEQ multiplex PCR; the TCRdb copy retains only in-frame clones and omits some. The repertoire holds around 340,000 clones, approximately 86% seen once, with roughly a tenth in the top ten. Treatment given: roughly 20 received Ad26.COV2.S at low or high dose, single or two shots; 5 received placebo; per-sample allocation not given. Vaccine and placebo recipients were sampled on day 63 after the first injection. Sample: peripheral blood, taken in a trial of Ad26.COV2.S vaccine versus placebo. The source is a person between 18 and 59 years old who received the Ad26.COV2.S COVID-19 vaccine or a placebo.

The J gene is TRBJ1-1, the V gene TRBV19; D perhaps matches TRBD1 (6 bases). The CDR3 spans 12 residues. V dropped 7 bases and J dropped 6 bases, with 12 bases sitting between them. Per the germline V gene, CDR1 is LNHDA and CDR2 is SQIVND (reference sequence). The CDR3 region is CASKTGFAEAFF. The DNA of the CDR3 is TGTGCCAGTAAAACAGGGTTCGCTGAAGCTTTCTTT.

This rearrangement joins TRBV28 to TRBJ2-7; tentatively, D is TRBD2 (6 bases). The V end lost 2 bases, the J end lost 3 bases, and 14 bases lay between the germline ends. This CDR3 contains 15 residues. Germline V gives CDR1 MDHEN, CDR2 SYDVKM. CDR3 residues: CASSLSLGEVYEQYF. Here the CDR3 DNA reads TGTGCCAGCAGTTTAAGTCTAGGGGAGGTCTACGAGCAGTACTTC.

The CDR3 bases are TGTGCCAGCAGCCCACAGGGGAGCACTGAAGCTTTCTTT. Translated, it gives CASSPQGSTEAFF. V usage is TRBV7-9 and J usage is TRBJ1-1, with 7 nucleotides matching TRBD1. This CDR3 comprises 13 residues. Trimming at V came to 5 bases and at J to 4 bases, leaving 4 bases not matched to a gene. The V gene's germline CDR1 is SEHNR and CDR2 FQNEAQ (reference sequence).

The gene calls are TRBV4-3 and TRBJ2-7; D gene uncertain. The CDR3 sequence is 13 residues long. V was pared by 1 base and J by 4 bases, with 8 bases between. Germline V gene data show CDR1 as LGHNA and CDR2 as YSLEER. This chain's CDR3 is CASSQAHEYEQYF. The CDR3 DNA reads TGCGCCAGCAGCCAAGCCCACGAATACGAGCAGTACTTC.

The chain combines TRBV7-3 with TRBJ2-7; D gene ambiguous. CDR1 and CDR2 (germline): SGHTA, FQGTGA. The CDR3 contains 14 residues. The V end was cut by 3 bases, the J end by 6 bases, with 15 bases between. CDR3 in amino acids: CASSLAGSKGEQYF. In DNA form, the CDR3 reads TGTGCCAGCAGCTTGGCCGGGTCCAAGGGCGAGCAGTACTTC.

J is TRBJ1-4 and V is TRBV6-2 or TRBV6-3, with D unclear. Trimming took 3 bases from V and 5 from J, leaving 10 bases between them. The CDR3 totals 14 residues. Per germline, CDR1 MNHEY and CDR2 SVGEGT. The CDR3 loop is CASSYGSLNEKLFF. The CDR3 nucleotides read TGTGCCAGCAGTTATGGCAGCCTCAATGAAAAACTGTTTTTT.

Points on this clone: This same CDR3 is encoded by further DNA sequences in the sample. This chain joins TRBV19 and TRBJ1-4; D uncertain. Trimming stripped 1 base from V and 6 bases from J, with 12 bases between. Germline V lookup: CDR1 LNHDA, CDR2 SQIVND (reference sequence). The length of the CDR3 is 15 residues. The CDR3 DNA reads TGTGCCAGTAGTATAGTGCCCCCCGGCGATGAAAAACTGTTTTTT. This translates into CASSIVPPGDEKLFF. Supplemented by reference TRBV19 and TRBJ1-4, the full variable domain reads DGGITQSPKYLFRKEGQNVTLSCEQNLNHDAMYWYRQDPGQGLRLIYYSQIVNDFQKGDIAEGYSVSREKKESFPLTVTSAQKNPTAFYLCASSIVPPGDEKLFFGSGTQLSVL.

Details on this clone: The junction differs from germline at one of its ends, possibly a read error. The chain uses TRBV7-7 and TRBJ1-4; perhaps TRBD1 as D (6 bases). The length of the CDR3 is 15 residues. CDR1 and CDR2 (germline): SSHAT, FNYEAQ (reference sequence). For the CDR3, the DNA is TGTGCTAGCAGCCCTAAGGGGGAACCTAATGAAAAACTGTTTTTT. It is translated as CASSPKGEPNEKLFF.

The chain employs TRBV3-1 (or the pseudogene TRBV3-2) and TRBJ2-1; perhaps TRBD2 as D (6 bases). Germline CDR1 reads LGHDT; CDR2 reads YNNKEL (reference sequence). Trimming took 1 base from V and 5 from J, leaving 6 bases between them. The CDR3 covers 13 residues. The CDR3 reads CASSQGGDNEQFF. The CDR3, as DNA: TGTGCCAGCAGCCAAGGGGGGGACAATGAGCAGTTCTTC.

DNA of the CDR3: TGTGCCAGCAGCCCCACCCTTCGCCCCGGGGAGCTGTTTTTT. Protein product: CASSPTLRPGELFF. The chain joins TRBV7-3 to TRBJ2-2; D gene uncertain. Trimming removed 5 bases from V and 6 bases from J, with 13 bases in between. The CDR3 is 14 amino acids. The germline V gene encodes CDR1 SGHTA and CDR2 FQGTGA.